What follows are 30 T cell receptor beta chains derived from one specimen sequenced in a study of T cells in Graves' hyperthyroidism and ophthalmopathy. Amplified regions were TCR beta CDR3 sequences from RNA transcripts. First-round RT-PCR targeting the TCR CDR3 was performed with the HTBI primer set. Each CDR3 protein is one row after TCRdb ran MiXCR on the multiplex PCR reads. The sample lists fewer than 650,000 distinct CDR3 sequences, more than 11% seen once, with approximately 5.7% in the top ten. Material: blood. These receptors originate from a woman younger than 45 with Graves' hyperthyroidism that later progressed to Graves' ophthalmopathy.

This clonotype showed up many times. The chain couples TRBV27 to TRBJ1-1; D remains ambiguous. The CDR3 contains 14 residues. CDR1 MNHEY and CDR2 SMNVEV come from the germline V gene (reference sequence). V was clipped by 6 bases and J by 0 bases, with 11 bases between them. DNA of the CDR3: TGTGCCAGCAGGGACCGACTTTTGAACACTGAAGCTTTCTTT. This sequence encodes CASRDRLLNTEAFF.

V usage is TRBV6-1 and J usage is TRBJ2-3; tentative D call: TRBD2 (5 bases). V dropped 5 bases and J dropped 2 bases, with 17 bases sitting between them. The CDR3 extends over 16 amino acids. Germline lookup yields CDR1 MNHNS and CDR2 SASEGT. CDR3 sequence reads: CASSSLTAGYTDTQYF. The CDR3 coding sequence is TGTGCCAGCAGTTCCTTAACGGCGGGCTACACAGATACGCAGTATTTT.

This clonotype was detected many times. J is TRBJ2-1 and V is TRBV12-5; D may correspond to TRBD1 or TRBD2 (6 bases each). The CDR3 contains 15 residues. Germline V gene sequence: CDR1 LGHNT, CDR2 FRNRAP. Trimming took off 6 bases at V and 8 bases at J, with 20 bases between the two ends. The CDR3: CASGLWGRRGDEQFF. For the CDR3, the DNA is TGTGCTAGTGGCCTCTGGGGGCGGAGGGGCGATGAGCAGTTCTTC.

J is TRBJ2-7 and V is TRBV6-2 or TRBV6-3; D is unclear. Trimming removed 5 bases at V and 1 base at J, with 12 bases between. Germline assignment: CDR1 MNHEY and CDR2 SVGEGT. The CDR3 length is 14 residues. CDR3 residues: CASSTRAASYEQYF. CDR3 nucleotide sequence: TGTGCCAGCAGTACTCGGGCAGCTTCCTACGAGCAGTACTTC.

The V and J genes are TRBV7-2 and TRBJ2-3, with TRBD1 matching 8 bases. The germline V gene has CDR1 SGHTA and CDR2 FQGNSA. The CDR3 sequence is 15 residues long. The V segment lost 3 bases and the J segment 4 bases; nucleotides outside the gene matches: 6. The CDR3 protein is CASSFGQGGADTQYF. The CDR3 bases are TGTGCCAGCAGCTTTGGACAGGGTGGCGCAGATACGCAGTATTTT.

The table lists this clonotype with a few counts. CDR3: CASSRELVNTEAFF. CDR3 bases: TGCGCCAGCAGCCGGGAATTGGTGAACACTGAAGCTTTCTTT. The J gene is TRBJ1-1, the V gene TRBV4-1; D gene uncertain. The CDR3 is 14 amino acids. The V and J ends lost 4 bases and 0 bases respectively, with 9 bases between them. In germline, CDR1 is MGHRA, CDR2 YSYEKL.

The rearrangement links TRBV25-1 to TRBJ2-7; a weak D match, TRBD2 (5 bases). The CDR3 length is 13 residues. Germline V lookup: CDR1 MGHDK, CDR2 SYGVNS. V lost 4 bases and J 7 bases, leaving 14 bases between the germline ends. This chain's CDR3 is CASSVPIWEEQYF. The CDR3 DNA follows: TGTGCCAGCAGTGTGCCTATCTGGGAGGAGCAGTACTTC.

There are many counts of this clonotype. The chain recombines TRBV5-4 with TRBJ2-3; no reliable D call. V dropped 3 bases and J dropped 7 bases, with 9 bases sitting between them. The length of the CDR3 is 12 residues. In germline, CDR1 is SGHNT, CDR2 YYREEE (reference sequence). CDR3 nucleotides: TGTGCCAGCAGCTACGGTCCCAATACGCAGTATTTT. Amino acids: CASSYGPNTQYF.

As to this clonotype: A clone one base away is much larger, so this may be a read error. This chain connects TRBV12-3 or TRBV12-4 to TRBJ2-7, with no clear D. Between the trimmed V and J ends, which lost 7 bases and 2 bases, there was a span of 12 bases. The CDR3 extends over 13 amino acids. This chain's CDR3 is CASTRSKAYEQYF. CDR3 nucleotides: TGTGCCAGCACCCGATCTAAGGCCTACGAGCAGTACTTC.

This clonotype was observed at least ten times. The V call is TRBV20-1, the J call TRBJ1-2; 10 positions match TRBD1. Trimming took 6 bases from V and 5 from J; bases not matched to a gene: 12. Per germline, CDR1 DFQATT and CDR2 SNEGSKA (reference sequence). The CDR3 consists of 15 residues. The CDR3 here is CSALGQGDVEYGYTF. CDR3 nucleotide sequence: TGCAGTGCCCTCGGACAGGGGGATGTAGAGTATGGCTACACCTTC.

CDR3 sequence: CASSAESWRNEQFF. The CDR3 DNA is TGTGCCAGTAGTGCGGAGAGTTGGCGTAATGAGCAGTTCTTC. The chain has TRBV19 and TRBJ2-1; the D is unclear. This CDR3 has 14 amino acids. The ends were cut back, 5 bases at V and 7 bases at J, with 15 bases in the middle. Germline lookup yields CDR1 LNHDA and CDR2 SQIVND (reference sequence).

This clonotype was seen at least ten times. The chain joins TRBV10-3 to TRBJ2-7; 10 bases line up with TRBD1. Germline V gene lookup returns CDR1 ENHRY and CDR2 SYGVKD. The V and J ends lost 6 bases and 4 bases, in that order; junction bases with no gene match: 6. This CDR3 has 14 residues. CDR3 DNA: TGTGCCATCAGCGCCGGGACAGGGGAATACGAGCAGTACTTC. This gives the protein CAISAGTGEYEQYF.

This clonotype showed up many times. The chain couples TRBV10-3 to TRBJ2-7, with 7 bases identical to TRBD1. The CDR3 covers 13 residues. Germline assignment: CDR1 ENHRY and CDR2 SYGVKD. V lost 7 bases and J lost 0; bases outside the gene matches: 3. In DNA, the CDR3 is TGTGCCATCACCAGGACAGGCTCCTACGAGCAGTACTTC. Translation gives CAITRTGSYEQYF.

This clonotype was recorded at least ten times. The chain has TRBV12-3 or TRBV12-4 and TRBJ1-2; 10 bases agree with TRBD1. V was clipped by 7 bases and J by 2 bases; unmatched bases: 4. This CDR3 is built from 14 residues. In nucleotides, the CDR3 is TGTGCCAGCAAATCGACAGGGGGCAACTATGGCTACACCTTC. It encodes CASKSTGGNYGYTF.

A few counts support this clonotype. This sequence joins TRBV5-6 and TRBJ2-1; 11 bases are shared with TRBD2. The CDR3 runs to 16 residues. With 2 bases clipped from V and 6 bases from J, the junction kept 7 bases outside the gene matches. Per the germline V gene, CDR1 is SGHDT and CDR2 is YYEEEE. The CDR3, as DNA: TGTGCCAGCAGCTTCTTAGCGGGAGGGGATACCAATGAGCAGTTCTTC. As protein: CASSFLAGGDTNEQFF.

This clonotype was detected a few times. The J gene is TRBJ2-1, the V gene TRBV9; 12 nucleotides agree with TRBD2. Unmatched junction bases numbered 8, after V lost 3 bases and J lost 7 bases. CDR1 SGDLS and CDR2 YYNGEE come from the germline V gene. This CDR3 spans 16 amino acids. The CDR3 region has the DNA TGTGCCAGCAGCGCTCAGACTAGCGGGAGTTTGAATGAGCAGTTCTTC. Translated, it gives CASSAQTSGSLNEQFF.

V usage is TRBV27 and J usage is TRBJ2-2; D tentatively fits TRBD1 or TRBD2 (5 bases each). The germline gives CDR1 MNHEY, CDR2 SMNVEV (reference sequence). Between the trimmed V and J ends, which lost 3 bases and 10 bases, there was a span of 15 bases. CDR3 length: 14 residues. CDR3 sequence (DNA): TGTGCCAGCAGTTTTTTGATCGGGACGGAGGAGCTGTTTTTT. Protein product: CASSFLIGTEELFF.

This sequence joins TRBV9 and TRBJ2-1; D not resolved. The length of the CDR3 is 15 residues. Germline V gene sequence: CDR1 SGDLS, CDR2 YYNGEE. The V end was cut by 0 bases, the J end by 4 bases, with 11 bases between. The CDR3 spells CASSVDRTAYNEQFF. The CDR3 nucleotides read TGTGCCAGCAGCGTAGATAGAACAGCTTACAATGAGCAGTTCTTC.

This clonotype was counted many times. The J gene is TRBJ2-3, the V gene TRBV5-1, with a weak D call TRBD2 (5 bases). Germline V gene sequence: CDR1 SGHRS, CDR2 YFSETQ. The CDR3 covers 15 residues. Between the trimmed V and J ends, which lost 3 bases and 1 base, there was a span of 12 bases. DNA of the CDR3: TGCGCCAGCAGCTCACCAACTAGGGGCACAGATACGCAGTATTTT. Amino acid sequence: CASSSPTRGTDTQYF. The variable domain in full, completed from reference TRBV5-1 and TRBJ2-3, reads KAGVTQTPRYLIKTRGQQVTLSCSPISGHRSVSWYQQTPGQGLQFLFEYFSETQRNKGNFPGRFSGRQFSNSRSEMNVSTLELGDSALYLCASSSPTRGTDTQYFGPGTRLTVL.

This clonotype was detected a few times. V is TRBV19 and J is TRBJ2-2; TRBD2 might be the D (5 bases). V dropped 6 bases and J dropped 8 bases, with 13 bases sitting between them. From germline, CDR1 is LNHDA and CDR2 SQIVND (reference sequence). The CDR3 totals 13 residues. CDR3 sequence (DNA): TGTGCCAGTAGCCTGGGAGTGGGGGGGGAGCTGTTTTTT. Encoded protein: CASSLGVGGELFF.

The sample holds many counts of this clonotype. DNA of the CDR3: TGTGCCAGCAGTCTTGGACCGGGGGAAAACACCATATATTTT. Protein product: CASSLGPGENTIYF. The genes are TRBV12-3 or TRBV12-4 and TRBJ1-3, with a tentative D call TRBD1 (5 bases). This CDR3 is 14 amino acids long. V shed 5 bases and J shed 6 bases, with 14 bases lying between them.

This clonotype was counted ten times or more. V gene TRBV5-1 combines with J gene TRBJ2-7, with 7 nucleotides matching TRBD2. The trim removed 3 bases at V and 3 bases at J, leaving 6 bases unmatched. CDR3 length equals 14 residues. Germline lookup yields CDR1 SGHRS and CDR2 YFSETQ. In DNA, the CDR3 is TGCGCCAGCAGCTGGGAGGGCGGGAGCTACGAGCAGTACTTC. The encoded protein is CASSWEGGSYEQYF.

In this sample, this clonotype turned up many times. The gene calls are TRBV20-1 and TRBJ2-7, with 8 bases fitting TRBD2. The V segment lost 5 bases and the J segment 2 bases; nucleotides outside the gene matches: 14. The germline V gene has CDR1 DFQATT and CDR2 SNEGSKA (reference sequence). This CDR3 has 16 residues. This CDR3 is CSAAAGGSGSPYEQYF. The CDR3 bases are TGCAGTGCTGCCGCCGGGGGGAGCGGGAGCCCCTACGAGCAGTACTTC.

This clonotype was seen repeatedly, ten times or more. V and J are TRBV7-9 and TRBJ2-1; 11 bases align to TRBD2. Germline V gene data show CDR1 as SEHNR and CDR2 as FQNEAQ (reference sequence). Trimming at V came to 1 base and at J to 10 bases, leaving 6 bases not matched to a gene. CDR3 length: 15 amino acids. This CDR3 reads CASSLGLAGSSEQFF. For the CDR3, the DNA is TGTGCCAGCAGCTTAGGACTAGCGGGATCATCCGAGCAGTTCTTC.

V is TRBV6-2 or TRBV6-3 and J is TRBJ1-2; TRBD1 matches at 8 bases. Per the germline V gene, CDR1 is MNHEY and CDR2 is SVGEGT. This CDR3 has 17 amino acids. J lost 3 bases, V lost 0 bases, and 9 bases had no gene match. The CDR3, as DNA: TGTGCCAGCAGTTACTCAGGGGGCAGGGGGCAAGACTATGGCTACACCTTC. Amino acid sequence: CASSYSGGRGQDYGYTF.

This clonotype was counted many times. The chain couples TRBV11-2 to TRBJ2-7; 13 bases fit TRBD2. This CDR3 is built from 15 residues. In germline, CDR1 is SGHAT, CDR2 FQNNGV. With 5 bases clipped from V and 5 bases from J, the junction kept 6 bases outside the gene matches. The CDR3 protein is CASSPSGTSGNEQYF. DNA for the CDR3: TGTGCCAGCAGCCCTTCCGGGACTAGCGGGAACGAGCAGTACTTC. Full variable domain (outside the CDR3, taken from reference TRBV11-2 and TRBJ2-7): EAGVAQSPRYKIIEKRQSVAFWCNPISGHATLYWYQQILGQGPKLLIQFQNNGVVDDSQLPKDRFSAERLKGVDSTLKIQPAKLEDSAVYLCASSPSGTSGNEQYFGPGTRLTVT.

The genes are TRBV5-1 and TRBJ1-1; a possible D gene is TRBD1 (6 bases). Trimming removed 0 bases from V and 7 bases from J, with 19 bases in between. CDR3 length equals 16 residues. CDR1 is SGHRS and CDR2 is YFSETQ in the germline V gene. CDR3 nucleotides: TGCGCCAGCAGCTTGGTTCCCGGGAGGGGGACTAATGAAGCTTTCTTT. It is translated as CASSLVPGRGTNEAFF. Full variable domain (rest looked up from reference TRBV5-1 and TRBJ1-1): KAGVTQTPRYLIKTRGQQVTLSCSPISGHRSVSWYQQTPGQGLQFLFEYFSETQRNKGNFPGRFSGRQFSNSRSEMNVSTLELGDSALYLCASSLVPGRGTNEAFFGQGTRLTVV.

This clonotype was recorded only once. A much larger clone lies one base from this, so it may be a read error. The rearrangement links TRBV7-9 to TRBJ2-1; 10 bases match TRBD2. The ends lost 6 bases at V and 10 bases at J; junction bases unmatched: 18. This CDR3 is 17 amino acids long. Germline lookup yields CDR1 SEHNR and CDR2 FQNEAQ (reference sequence). CDR3: CASSNPRLAGSSYEQFF. The CDR3 nucleotides read TGTGCCAGCAGTAACCCTAGACTAGCGGGTTCCTCCTACGAGCAGTTCTTC.

The count of this clonotype is one. This chain uses TRBV9 with TRBJ2-1, with 12 bases fitting TRBD2. The germline gives CDR1 SGDLS, CDR2 YYNGEE. The V segment lost 4 bases and the J segment 4 bases; nucleotides outside the gene matches: 12. The CDR3 runs 18 residues. Here the CDR3 reads CASSPKTSGSGPYNEQFF. In DNA, the CDR3 is TGTGCCAGCAGCCCAAAGACTAGCGGGAGCGGGCCATACAATGAGCAGTTCTTC.

This clonotype turned up a few times. This chain connects TRBV14 to TRBJ1-1, with 7 bases matching TRBD1. Looked up from germline, CDR1 is SGHDN and CDR2 is FVKESK. Trimming took 6 bases from V and 6 from J; bases not matched to a gene: 13. There are 15 residues in the CDR3. This chain's CDR3 is CASSRQGVGRAEAFF. CDR3 sequence (DNA): TGTGCCAGCAGTCGACAGGGTGTGGGCAGGGCTGAAGCTTTCTTT. Using reference TRBV14 and TRBJ1-1 for the parts outside the CDR3, the full variable domain is EAGVTQFPSHSVIEKGQTVTLRCDPISGHDNLYWYRRVMGKEIKFLLHFVKESKQDESGMPNNRFLAERTGGTYSTLKVQPAELEDSGVYFCASSRQGVGRAEAFFGQGTRLTVV.